This is a list of T cell receptor beta chains from one sample in a study of regulatory dendritic cells for organ transplantation. Their cognate antigens are unknown. Profiled with immunoSEQ multiplex PCR; TCRdb holds only in-frame clones, not every one. The sample lists fewer than 25,000 clones, 85% to 90% occurring once. Sample: naive CD4+ T cells from blood cultured with dendritic cells. The receptors were sampled from a human donor in good health. The CDR3 runs from the conserved cysteine through the conserved F or W. The D gene is left open where the match is weak. Size is stated for part of the rows, as once, few or many counts, or as a class when the clone is expanded.

>TRBV7-2|-|TRBJ2-1|-
CASSLVYNEQFF
TGTGCCAGCAGCTTGGTTTACAATGAGCAGTTCTTC
>TRBV7-8|-|TRBJ2-6|-
CARTNRVSGANVLTF
TGTGCCCGTACGAATCGGGTCTCTGGGGCCAACGTCCTGACTTTC
>TRBV2|-|TRBJ2-1|-
CASSETPGNEQFF
TGTGCCAGCAGTGAAACCCCGGGGAATGAGCAGTTCTTC
>TRBV9|TRBD1|TRBJ2-1|once
CASSVLSGGDEQFF
TGTGCCAGCAGCGTATTATCAGGGGGCGATGAGCAGTTCTTC
>TRBV5-4|TRBD1|TRBJ1-2|-
CASGPNQPGQSYGYTF
TGTGCCAGCGGCCCTAACCAACCGGGACAGAGCTATGGCTACACCTTC
>TRBV6-5|-|TRBJ1-1|-
CASSYGSLNTEAFF
TGTGCCAGCAGTTATGGCAGTCTGAACACTGAAGCTTTCTTT
>TRBV2|TRBD1|TRBJ2-2|-
CASSLTGTGGPGELFF
TGTGCCAGCAGCCTTACCGGGACAGGGGGTCCCGGGGAGCTGTTTTTT
>TRBV4-3|TRBD1|TRBJ1-3|-
CASSQTGDSGNTIYF
TGCGCCAGCAGCCAGACAGGGGATTCTGGAAACACCATATATTTT
>TRBV7-9|-|TRBJ2-7|-
CASSLMPGEDYEQYF
TGTGCCAGCAGCTTAATGCCAGGGGAGGACTACGAGCAGTACTTC
>TRBV5-1|-|TRBJ2-3|once
CASSRSQGRSTDTQYF
TGCGCCAGCAGCCGGTCACAGGGGAGGTCTACAGATACGCAGTATTTT
>TRBV4-3|-|TRBJ2-3|-
CASSQEGQPTTQYF
TGCGCCAGCAGCCAAGAGGGCCAGCCTACTACGCAGTATTTT
>TRBV5-6|-|TRBJ1-6|once
CASSPPPPGRNSPLHF
TGTGCCAGCAGCCCACCCCCCCCGGGACGGAATTCACCCCTCCACTTT
>TRBV4-1|-|TRBJ2-6|-
CASSQAIQGSNVLTF
TGCGCCAGCAGCCAAGCGATACAGGGATCCAACGTCCTGACTTTC
>TRBV2|-|TRBJ1-4|-
CASGQGGEKLFF
TGTGCCAGCGGGCAGGGAGGCGAAAAACTGTTTTTT
>TRBV6-6|TRBD2|TRBJ2-2|-
CASTRGGVFGELFF
TGTGCCAGCACACGGGGGGGCGTTTTCGGGGAGCTGTTTTTT
>TRBV18|-|TRBJ2-5|-
CASSPVAGRAQETQYF
TGTGCCAGCTCACCGGTAGCCGGGCGAGCCCAAGAGACCCAGTACTTC
>TRBV10-3|TRBD2|TRBJ2-7|-
CAIRIAGEGYEQYF
TGTGCCATCAGAATAGCGGGTGAGGGCTACGAGCAGTACTTC
>TRBV6-5|-|TRBJ1-1|-
CASGVMNTEAFF
TGTGCTTCGGGGGTAATGAACACTGAAGCTTTCTTT
>TRBV7-9|-|TRBJ2-7|-
CASGTELSGLLWYEQYF
TGTGCCAGCGGGACCGAATTGTCGGGGCTCCTTTGGTACGAGCAGTACTTC
>TRBV7-9|-|TRBJ1-6|-
CASSFERNNSPLHF
TGTGCCAGCAGCTTTGAACGGAATAATTCACCCCTCCACTTT
>TRBV28|-|TRBJ2-3|-
CATLLTADTQYF
TGTGCCACCCTACTCACCGCGGATACGCAGTATTTT
>TRBV5-4|TRBD1|TRBJ2-7|-
CASSLAFGVMDRGYEQYF
TGTGCCAGCAGCTTGGCATTTGGTGTCATGGACAGGGGCTACGAGCAGTACTTC
>TRBV29-1|-|TRBJ1-4|-
CSAQDRLGANEKLFF
TGCAGCGCTCAGGACCGCCTAGGGGCTAATGAAAAACTGTTTTTT
>TRBV4-2|-|TRBJ2-6|-
CASSQFRRNSGANVLTF
TGTGCCAGCAGCCAATTCCGCCGAAACTCTGGGGCCAACGTCCTGACTTTC
>TRBV2|-|TRBJ1-3|once
CASSEQGTSGNTIYF
TGTGCCAGCAGTGAACAGGGAACCTCTGGAAACACCATATATTTT
>TRBV7-2|-|TRBJ2-4|-
CASSQLGVRSNIQYF
TGTGCCAGCAGCCAACTGGGGGTGCGGTCGAACATTCAGTACTTC
>TRBV4-3|-|TRBJ2-1|-
CASSQDSGHGDEQFF
TGCGCCAGCAGCCAAGATTCAGGTCATGGCGATGAGCAGTTCTTC
>TRBV18|-|TRBJ1-2|few
CASSPRPSDGYTF
TGTGCCAGCTCACCGAGACCTAGTGATGGCTACACCTTC
>TRBV6-1|-|TRBJ1-6|few
CASSEALVISPLHF
TGTGCCAGCAGTGAAGCCCTCGTGATTTCACCCCTCCACTTT
>TRBV6-1|-|TRBJ1-2|-
CASMVDYGYTF
TGTGCCAGCATGGTCGACTATGGCTACACCTTC
>TRBV18|-|TRBJ2-7|once
CASSPQIYEQYF
TGTGCCAGCTCACCTCAAATTTACGAGCAGTACTTC
>TRBV9|TRBD1|TRBJ1-2|few
CASRQTGQTYGYTF
TGTGCCAGCAGGCAAACGGGACAGACCTATGGCTACACCTTC
>TRBV6-6|TRBD1|TRBJ2-7|few
CASSYSIQGERYEQYF
TGTGCCAGCAGTTACTCTATCCAGGGGGAACGGTACGAGCAGTACTTC